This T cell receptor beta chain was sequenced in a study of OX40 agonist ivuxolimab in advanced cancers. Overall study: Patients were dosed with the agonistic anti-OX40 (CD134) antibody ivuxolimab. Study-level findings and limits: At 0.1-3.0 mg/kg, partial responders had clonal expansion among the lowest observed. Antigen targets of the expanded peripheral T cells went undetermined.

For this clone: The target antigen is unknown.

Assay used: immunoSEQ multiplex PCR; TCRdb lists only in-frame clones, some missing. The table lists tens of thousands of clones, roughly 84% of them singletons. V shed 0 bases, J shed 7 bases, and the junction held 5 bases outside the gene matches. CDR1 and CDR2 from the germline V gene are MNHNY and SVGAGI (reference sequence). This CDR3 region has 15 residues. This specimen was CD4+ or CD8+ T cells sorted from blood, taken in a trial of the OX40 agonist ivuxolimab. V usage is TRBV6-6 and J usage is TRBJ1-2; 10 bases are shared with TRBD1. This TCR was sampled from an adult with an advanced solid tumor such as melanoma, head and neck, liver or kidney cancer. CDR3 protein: CASSYSPGQGSGYTF. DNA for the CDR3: TGTGCCAGCAGTTACTCACCGGGACAGGGGTCTGGCTACACCTTC.